The TCR beta chain described here comes from a study of T-cell memory formation after mild COVID-19. Study outcomes and limitations: The CD4+ clones that contracted clustered mainly within CM and EM, and the CD8+ clones concentrated in EMRA. Cross-reactive memory appears to have joined, as suggested by some responding clones showing up in pre-infection memory.

Of note for this clonotype: The antigen remains unidentified.

5'RACE primed from the constant segment yielded TCR alpha and TCR beta cDNA libraries bearing sample barcodes and UMIs. TCRdb recomputed calls from the 5' RACE reads with MiXCR, one row per CDR3 protein. The sample has 280,000 or so distinct CDR3 sequences, 7.5% to 9.5% seen once; the top ten hold approximately 23%. The CDR3 is 13 amino acids. Germline V CDR1 and CDR2: ENHRY, SYGVKD. V lost 6 bases and J lost 5; bases outside the gene matches: 5. The gene calls are TRBV10-3 and TRBJ2-5; 8 bases align to TRBD1. The sample was PBMCs or a T cell subset sorted from them (not recorded which). The origin of this receptor is a man aged 18-30 years who had mild COVID-19 (a few samples of this study predate the infection). Cell type and time point are not known. The CDR3 reads CAISQGAVETQYF. The CDR3 bases are TGTGCCATCAGCCAGGGGGCGGTGGAGACCCAGTACTTC.